This TCR beta chain was observed in a study of radiation and T cells in renal cell carcinoma. Overall study: Nephrectomy followed 15 Gy stereotactic body radiation by 4 weeks.

With respect to this clone: Its antigen remains unidentified.

CDR3 length: 14 residues. V was pared by 5 bases and J by 9 bases, with 6 bases of the junction left unmatched. Per germline, CDR1 SGHAT and CDR2 FQNNGV. Assay used: immunoSEQ multiplex PCR; TCRdb lists only in-frame clones, some missing. The sample contains roughly 78,000 clones, around 80% of which appear only once. Findings and caveats of the study: Top tumor clonotypes rose in blood 2 weeks post-radiation, then contracted. Baseline intratumoral clonotype presence is unknown without pretreatment biopsies.

The time point is: blood 2 weeks post-SBRT. The treatment was: 15 Gy SBRT to primary tumor, nephrectomy 4 weeks later. This clonotype originated in a man in his sixties with renal cell carcinoma. The chain joins TRBV11-2 to TRBJ2-1, with 11 bases identical to TRBD2. Specimen: blood, collected from a patient whose treatment included radiotherapy and nephrectomy. CDR3: CASSGLAGGFEQFF. CDR3 sequence (DNA): TGTGCCAGCAGCGGACTAGCGGGTGGCTTTGAGCAGTTCTTC.